These T cell receptor beta chains were read from a single sample in a study of regulatory dendritic cells for organ transplantation. Method: immunoSEQ multiplex PCR; TCRdb's copy keeps in-frame clones and lacks some. This sample has some 19,000 clones, with around two thirds found just once. Source material: memory CD4+ T cells from blood. The receptors originated from a human donor in good health. Both conserved end residues are part of each CDR3. Each record gives: CDR3 length, D gene, clone size, J gene, V gene, CDR3 protein, CDR3 DNA. The D gene is left open where the match is weak. The size of a clone is reported for some rows only, either as once, few or many, or as a class for expanded clones.

length: 13
D: NA
size: once
J: TRBJ1-1
V: TRBV2
CDR3: CASSPTRPPEAFF
DNA: TGTGCCAGCAGTCCCACTAGGCCCCCTGAAGCTTTCTTT

length: 12
D: NA
size: NA
J: TRBJ1-1
V: TRBV5-4
CDR3: CASSFDSTEAFF
DNA: TGTGCCAGCAGCTTTGACTCGACTGAAGCTTTCTTT

length: 11
D: NA
size: NA
J: TRBJ2-1
V: TRBV2
CDR3: CASKRSNEQFF
DNA: TGTGCCAGCAAGCGCTCCAATGAGCAGTTCTTC

length: 13
D: TRBD1
size: NA
J: TRBJ1-1
V: TRBV19
CDR3: CASRTQGDTEAFF
DNA: TGTGCCAGTAGGACCCAGGGGGACACTGAAGCTTTCTTT

length: 16
D: NA
size: NA
J: TRBJ2-7
V: TRBV6-5
CDR3: CASSYSHFRGAYEQYF
DNA: TGTGCCAGCAGTTACTCGCATTTCCGCGGGGCCTACGAGCAGTACTTC

length: 13
D: NA
size: NA
J: TRBJ2-3
V: TRBV7-3
CDR3: CASSLTRADTQYF
DNA: TGTGCCAGCAGCTTAACCAGGGCAGATACGCAGTATTTT

length: 13
D: TRBD1
size: NA
J: TRBJ2-4
V: TRBV7-2
CDR3: CASSFQGANIQYF
DNA: TGTGCCAGCAGCTTCCAGGGGGCGAACATTCAGTACTTC

length: 13
D: NA
size: NA
J: TRBJ2-2
V: TRBV5-1
CDR3: CASSYGDTGELFF
DNA: TGCGCCAGCAGCTACGGGGACACCGGGGAGCTGTTTTTT

length: 18
D: NA
size: NA
J: TRBJ2-1
V: TRBV7-2
CDR3: CASSLNPSGGVTYNEQFF
DNA: TGTGCCAGCAGCTTAAACCCGAGCGGTGGAGTAACCTACAATGAGCAGTTCTTC

length: 15
D: TRBD1
size: NA
J: TRBJ1-5
V: TRBV2
CDR3: CASSTAGGSNQPQHF
DNA: TGTGCCAGCTCAACGGCAGGGGGCAGCAATCAGCCCCAGCATTTT

length: 18
D: NA
size: NA
J: TRBJ1-3
V: TRBV4-1
CDR3: CASSRPLGDGRSGNTIYF
DNA: TGCGCCAGCAGCCGGCCGCTAGGAGACGGCCGCTCTGGAAACACCATATATTTT

length: 13
D: NA
size: NA
J: TRBJ1-1
V: TRBV6-1
CDR3: CASQTGTVTEAFF
DNA: TGTGCCAGCCAAACAGGGACGGTCACTGAAGCTTTCTTT

length: 19
D: TRBD1
size: NA
J: TRBJ2-2
V: TRBV5-6
CDR3: CASSLPPSRQGAWTGELFF
DNA: TGTGCCAGCAGCTTGCCGCCTTCGAGACAGGGGGCATGGACCGGGGAGCTGTTTTTT

length: 15
D: TRBD1
size: few
J: TRBJ1-2
V: TRBV5-4
CDR3: CASSLGTGGGYGYTF
DNA: TGTGCCAGCAGCCTAGGGACAGGGGGCGGCTATGGCTACACCTTC

length: 13
D: NA
size: few
J: TRBJ2-7
V: TRBV7-6
CDR3: CASSLAASYEQYF
DNA: TGTGCCAGCAGCTTAGCGGCCTCCTACGAGCAGTACTTC

length: 13
D: NA
size: NA
J: TRBJ1-5
V: TRBV2
CDR3: CASGDTPNQPQHF
DNA: TGTGCCAGCGGGGACACCCCGAATCAGCCCCAGCATTTT

length: 15
D: TRBD1
size: NA
J: TRBJ2-5
V: TRBV15
CDR3: CATSRTGGGQETQYF
DNA: TGTGCCACCAGCAGGACAGGGGGAGGTCAAGAGACCCAGTACTTC

length: 15
D: TRBD1
size: NA
J: TRBJ1-2
V: TRBV5-1
CDR3: CASSGGQGAAAGYTF
DNA: TGCGCCAGCAGCGGCGGACAGGGGGCGGCAGCTGGCTACACCTTC

length: 12
D: NA
size: NA
J: TRBJ1-1
V: TRBV11-3
CDR3: CASSLNSEKAFF
DNA: TGTGCCAGCAGCTTAAATTCTGAGAAAGCTTTCTTT

length: 14
D: TRBD1
size: NA
J: TRBJ1-4
V: TRBV2
CDR3: CAGGTGTTNEKLFF
DNA: TGTGCCGGCGGGACAGGAACAACTAATGAAAAACTGTTTTTT

length: 15
D: NA
size: NA
J: TRBJ2-1
V: TRBV15
CDR3: CATSRDLTTQNEQFF
DNA: TGTGCCACCAGCAGAGATCTGACGACTCAGAATGAGCAGTTCTTC

length: 17
D: TRBD2
size: once
J: TRBJ2-2
V: TRBV5-8
CDR3: CASSTGTSPSAGGELFF
DNA: TGTGCCAGCAGCACCGGGACTAGTCCGTCGGCGGGCGGGGAGCTGTTTTTT

length: 11
D: NA
size: NA
J: TRBJ1-3
V: TRBV27
CDR3: CASYSGNTIYF
DNA: TGTGCCAGCTACTCTGGAAACACCATATATTTT

length: 15
D: NA
size: few
J: TRBJ1-5
V: TRBV7-8
CDR3: CASSGAGYSNQPQHF
DNA: TGTGCCAGCAGCGGCGCGGGTTATAGCAATCAGCCCCAGCATTTT

length: 16
D: NA
size: NA
J: TRBJ2-5
V: TRBV19
CDR3: CASSPLTAGGRETQYF
DNA: TGTGCCAGTAGTCCCTTAACTGCCGGGGGTCGGGAGACCCAGTACTTC

length: 14
D: TRBD2
size: once
J: TRBJ2-5
V: TRBV19
CDR3: CASSGAGGPGTQYF
DNA: TGTGCCAGTAGTGGAGCGGGGGGGCCGGGGACCCAGTACTTC

length: 14
D: TRBD1
size: NA
J: TRBJ2-1
V: TRBV2
CDR3: CASSKGQIYNEQFF
DNA: TGTGCCAGCAGTAAGGGACAGATTTACAATGAGCAGTTCTTC

length: 13
D: NA
size: NA
J: TRBJ1-5
V: TRBV6-4
CDR3: CASSEQRNQPQHF
DNA: TGTGCCAGCAGTGAACAACGTAATCAGCCCCAGCATTTT

length: 16
D: TRBD1
size: NA
J: TRBJ2-1
V: TRBV4-1
CDR3: CASSQPGTGTDNEQFF
DNA: TGCGCCAGCAGCCAGCCCGGGACAGGGACCGACAATGAGCAGTTCTTC

length: 16
D: NA
size: NA
J: TRBJ2-2
V: TRBV7-3
CDR3: CASSSRGGRDGGELFF
DNA: TGTGCCAGCAGCTCTCGCGGGGGCCGGGACGGCGGGGAGCTGTTTTTT

length: 12
D: NA
size: few
J: TRBJ1-5
V: TRBV6-6
CDR3: CASSYQDQPQHF
DNA: TGTGCCAGCAGTTACCAGGATCAGCCCCAGCATTTT

length: 15
D: TRBD1
size: NA
J: TRBJ2-5
V: TRBV4-1
CDR3: CASSLYGTGGETQYF
DNA: TGCGCCAGCAGCCTCTACGGGACAGGGGGAGAGACCCAGTACTTC

length: 16
D: TRBD2
size: NA
J: TRBJ2-3
V: TRBV7-2
CDR3: CASSFSSGGRTDTQYF
DNA: TGTGCCAGCAGCTTCTCTAGCGGGGGCCGCACAGATACGCAGTATTTT

length: 15
D: TRBD1
size: NA
J: TRBJ1-1
V: TRBV10-3
CDR3: CAISASTGANTEAFF
DNA: TGTGCCATCAGTGCTTCTACAGGGGCGAACACTGAAGCTTTCTTT

length: 15
D: NA
size: NA
J: TRBJ2-2
V: TRBV6-1
CDR3: CASKAERGNTGELFF
DNA: TGTGCCAGCAAGGCGGAAAGGGGGAACACCGGGGAGCTGTTTTTT

length: 16
D: NA
size: NA
J: TRBJ1-6
V: TRBV4-2
CDR3: CASSQDGGRENSPLHF
DNA: TGTGCCAGCAGCCAAGATGGAGGGAGGGAAAATTCACCCCTCCACTTT

length: 15
D: NA
size: NA
J: TRBJ2-3
V: TRBV5-1
CDR3: CASSLEGRGTDTQYF
DNA: TGCGCCAGCAGCTTGGAGGGTAGGGGAACAGATACGCAGTATTTT

length: 13
D: NA
size: NA
J: TRBJ2-5
V: TRBV5-1
CDR3: CASSYRGGETQYF
DNA: TGCGCCAGCAGCTACAGGGGAGGCGAGACCCAGTACTTC

length: 12
D: NA
size: NA
J: TRBJ2-3
V: TRBV5-5
CDR3: CASSLRADTQYF
DNA: TGTGCCAGCAGCTTGCGAGCAGATACGCAGTATTTT

length: 14
D: TRBD1
size: NA
J: TRBJ2-7
V: TRBV4-2
CDR3: CASSARDRSYEQYF
DNA: TGTGCCAGCAGCGCCCGGGACAGGAGCTACGAGCAGTACTTC

length: 14
D: TRBD1
size: once
J: TRBJ1-5
V: TRBV6-1
CDR3: CASKWDRGNQPQHF
DNA: TGTGCCAGCAAATGGGACAGGGGCAATCAGCCCCAGCATTTT

length: 15
D: NA
size: NA
J: TRBJ1-4
V: TRBV5-1
CDR3: CASSPGTVGGEKLFF
DNA: TGCGCCAGCAGCCCAGGGACGGTGGGAGGTGAAAAACTGTTTTTT

length: 11
D: NA
size: NA
J: TRBJ1-5
V: TRBV20-1
CDR3: CSARDQGPQHF
DNA: TGCAGTGCTAGAGACCAGGGGCCCCAGCATTTT

length: 16
D: TRBD1
size: NA
J: TRBJ1-3
V: TRBV5-1
CDR3: CASSGAGTGPGNTIYF
DNA: TGCGCCAGCAGCGGGGCCGGGACAGGGCCTGGAAACACCATATATTTT

length: 14
D: NA
size: NA
J: TRBJ1-4
V: TRBV5-1
CDR3: CASSFRGGREKLFF
DNA: TGCGCCAGCAGCTTCCGGGGAGGTAGAGAAAAACTGTTTTTT

length: 15
D: NA
size: once
J: TRBJ1-5
V: TRBV7-2
CDR3: CASSLAQGSNQPQHF
DNA: TGTGCCAGCAGCTTGGCACAGGGCAGCAATCAGCCCCAGCATTTT